Following are 5 T cell receptor beta chains from one sample sequenced in a study of glioma-infiltrating T cells. TCR alpha and beta CDR3 regions were amplified from RNA using iRepertoire nested multiplex PCR. A single record per CDR3 protein comes from TCRdb applying MiXCR to the multiplex PCR reads. The sample includes roughly 100,000 distinct CDR3 sequences, around 37% of them seen just once. What was sequenced was glioma tissue, nonneoplastic brain tissue, or PBMCs (not recorded which). Receptor source: a human donor with low-grade glioma or glioblastoma, undergoing nonglioma brain surgery, or in good health (not recorded which).

In its sample, this clonotype was seen many times. The chain links TRBV29-1 to TRBJ2-4, with TRBD2 matching 9 bases. The CDR3 extends over 14 amino acids. Germline lookup yields CDR1 SQVTM and CDR2 ANQGSEA. V lost 7 bases, J lost 5 bases, and 9 bases stayed unmatched. CDR3 protein: CSATGAGGENIQYF. CDR3 in DNA: TGCAGCGCCACCGGGGCGGGAGGGGAAAACATTCAGTACTTC.

Comment on this clonotype: Germline is not matched at one junction end, which may reflect a read error. The V and J genes are TRBV20-1 and TRBJ1-6; D remains ambiguous. Germline V lookup: CDR1 DFQATT, CDR2 SNEGSKA (reference sequence). There are 15 residues in the CDR3. The CDR3 protein is CSGTWDDWDNSPLHF. The CDR3 DNA reads as TGCAGTGGTACGTGGGATGACTGGGATAATTCACCCCTGCACTTT.

In this sample, this clonotype turned up a few times. Just one base apart from a much larger clone, this may be a read error. The chain couples TRBV10-2 to TRBJ2-3; D may be TRBD1 (6 bases). This CDR3 spans 16 amino acids. Germline values: CDR1 WSHSY, CDR2 SAAADI. Trimming took off 6 bases at V and 2 bases at J, with 18 bases between the two ends. CDR3 loop: CASRVDSRTYTDTQYF. CDR3 bases: TGCGCCAGCAGGGTGGACAGTCGAACCTACACAGATACGCAGTATTTT.

This clonotype has a count of ten or more. V and J are TRBV29-1 and TRBJ2-7, with TRBD1 matching over 8 bases. The CDR3 runs 15 residues. The V and J ends lost 4 bases and 5 bases, in that order; junction bases with no gene match: 13. Germline values: CDR1 SQVTM, CDR2 ANQGSEA. The CDR3 loop reads CSVGPPDRVFDEQYF. The CDR3 DNA reads TGCAGCGTTGGCCCTCCGGACAGGGTTTTCGACGAGCAGTACTTC.

A note on this clonotype: This CDR3 fails to terminate in the conserved phenylalanine or tryptophan, so it likely reflects a read error. This chain links TRBV6-6 with TRBJ1-5; D unresolved. Germline-derived CDR1 and CDR2 are MNHNY and SVGAGI (reference sequence). The CDR3 is 12 amino acids. The CDR3: CAGSLNWQPQHS. DNA for the CDR3: TGTGCCGGCAGTTTAAATTGGCAGCCCCAGCATTCT.